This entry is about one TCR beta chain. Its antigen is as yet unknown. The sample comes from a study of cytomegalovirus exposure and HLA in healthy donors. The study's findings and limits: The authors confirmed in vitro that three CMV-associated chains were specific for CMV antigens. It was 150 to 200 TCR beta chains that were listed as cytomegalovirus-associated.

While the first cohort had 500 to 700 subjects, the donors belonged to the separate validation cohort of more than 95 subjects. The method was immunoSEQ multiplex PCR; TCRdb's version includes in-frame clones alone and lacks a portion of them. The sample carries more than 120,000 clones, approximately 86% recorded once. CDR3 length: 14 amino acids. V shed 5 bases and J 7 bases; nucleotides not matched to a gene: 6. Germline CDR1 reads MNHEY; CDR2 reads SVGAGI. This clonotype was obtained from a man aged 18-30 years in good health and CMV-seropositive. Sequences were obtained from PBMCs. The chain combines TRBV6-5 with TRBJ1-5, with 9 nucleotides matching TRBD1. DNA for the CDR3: TGTGCCAGCAGTCCGGGACAGGGACGGCAGCCCCAGCATTTT. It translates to CASSPGQGRQPQHF.